This TCR beta chain was documented in a study of blood T cell repertoires in COVID-19. Looking at the study overall: Acute and convalescent COVID-19 specimens originated in the United States, Italy and Spain. From T cells, B-cell-depleted T cells, or PBMCs came the material, which was cDNA or gDNA.

In the source study's methods: It was from reference gene primer amplification that nucleated cell counts were estimated. This table comes from immunoSEQ multiplex PCR, and its TCRdb copy is limited to in-frame clones, with some not included. Clonal size and the V and J genes are those of that table, whereas D and trimming came from the DNA. In the table there are about 94,000 clones, 65% to 85% of which are singletons. J was trimmed by 5 bases and V by 0 bases; bases with no gene match: 4. CDR3 length equals 15 residues. Germline-derived CDR1 and CDR2 are MNHEY and SVGAGI. The sequenced material came from peripheral blood. The clonotype was recovered from a man in his sixties with acute or convalescent COVID-19. This chain connects TRBV6-5 to TRBJ1-5, with 7 bases that match TRBD1. CDR3 amino acids: CASSYSYRGDQPQHF. CDR3 coding DNA: TGTGCCAGCAGTTACTCGTACAGGGGTGATCAGCCCCAGCATTTT.